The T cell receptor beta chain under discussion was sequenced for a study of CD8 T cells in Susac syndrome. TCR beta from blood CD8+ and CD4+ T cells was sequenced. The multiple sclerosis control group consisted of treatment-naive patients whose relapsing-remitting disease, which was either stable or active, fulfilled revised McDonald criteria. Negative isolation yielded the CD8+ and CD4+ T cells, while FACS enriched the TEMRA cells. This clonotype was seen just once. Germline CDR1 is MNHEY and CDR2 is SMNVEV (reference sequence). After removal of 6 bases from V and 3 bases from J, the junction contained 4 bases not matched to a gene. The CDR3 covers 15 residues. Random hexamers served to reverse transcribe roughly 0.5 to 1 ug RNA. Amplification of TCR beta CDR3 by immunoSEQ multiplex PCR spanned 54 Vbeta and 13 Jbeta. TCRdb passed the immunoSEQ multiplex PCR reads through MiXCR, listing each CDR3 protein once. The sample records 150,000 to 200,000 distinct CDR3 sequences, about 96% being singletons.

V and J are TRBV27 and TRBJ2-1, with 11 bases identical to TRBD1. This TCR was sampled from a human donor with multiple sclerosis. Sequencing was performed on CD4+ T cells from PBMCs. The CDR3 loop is CASRRGTGGYNEQFF. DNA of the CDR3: TGTGCCAGCAGGAGAGGGACAGGGGGCTACAATGAGCAGTTCTTC.